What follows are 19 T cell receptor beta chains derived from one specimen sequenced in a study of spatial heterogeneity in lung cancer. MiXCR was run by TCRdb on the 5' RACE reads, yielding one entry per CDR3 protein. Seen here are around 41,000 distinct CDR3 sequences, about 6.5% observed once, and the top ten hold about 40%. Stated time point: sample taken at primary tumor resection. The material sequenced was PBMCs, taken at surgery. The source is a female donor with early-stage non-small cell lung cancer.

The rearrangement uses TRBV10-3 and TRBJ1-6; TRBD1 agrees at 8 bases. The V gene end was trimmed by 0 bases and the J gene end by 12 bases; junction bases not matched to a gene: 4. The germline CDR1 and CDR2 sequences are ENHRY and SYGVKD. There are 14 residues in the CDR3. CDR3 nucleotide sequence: TGTGCCATCAGTGAGTCTGGACAGGGTGGACCCCTCCACTTT. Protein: CAISESGQGGPLHF.

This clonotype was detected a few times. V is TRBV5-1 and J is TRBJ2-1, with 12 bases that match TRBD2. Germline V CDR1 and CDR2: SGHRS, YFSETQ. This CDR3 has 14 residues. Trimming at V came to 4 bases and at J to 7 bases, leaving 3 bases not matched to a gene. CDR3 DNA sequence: TGCGCCAGCAGCCCTGGGACTAGCGGGAATGAGCAGTTCTTC. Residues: CASSPGTSGNEQFF.

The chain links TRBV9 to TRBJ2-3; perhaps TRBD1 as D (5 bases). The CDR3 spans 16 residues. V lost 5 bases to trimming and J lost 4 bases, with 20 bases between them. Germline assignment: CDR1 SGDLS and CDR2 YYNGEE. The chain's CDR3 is CASSVRSKGAPDTQYF. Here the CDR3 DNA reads TGTGCCAGCAGTGTACGCAGTAAAGGGGCCCCAGATACGCAGTATTTT.

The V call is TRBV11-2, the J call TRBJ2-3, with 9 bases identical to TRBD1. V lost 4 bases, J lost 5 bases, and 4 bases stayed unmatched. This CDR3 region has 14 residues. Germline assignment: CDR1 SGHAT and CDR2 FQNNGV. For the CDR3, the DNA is TGTGCCAGCAGCTCGAGACAGGGGGAAGATACGCAGTATTTT. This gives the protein CASSSRQGEDTQYF. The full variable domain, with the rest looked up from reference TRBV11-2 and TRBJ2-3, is EAGVAQSPRYKIIEKRQSVAFWCNPISGHATLYWYQQILGQGPKLLIQFQNNGVVDDSQLPKDRFSAERLKGVDSTLKIQPAKLEDSAVYLCASSSRQGEDTQYFGPGTRLTVL.

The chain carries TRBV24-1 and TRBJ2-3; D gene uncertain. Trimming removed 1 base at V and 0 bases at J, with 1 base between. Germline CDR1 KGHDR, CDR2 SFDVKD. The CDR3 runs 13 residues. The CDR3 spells CATSDFSTDTQYF. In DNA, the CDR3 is TGTGCCACCAGTGATTTCAGCACAGATACGCAGTATTTT.

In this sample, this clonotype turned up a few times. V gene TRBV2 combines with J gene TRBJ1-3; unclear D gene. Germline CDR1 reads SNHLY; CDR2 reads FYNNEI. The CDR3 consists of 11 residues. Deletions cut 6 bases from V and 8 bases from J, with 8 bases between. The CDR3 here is CASSLGYTIYF. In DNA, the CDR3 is TGTGCCAGCAGCCTGGGATACACCATATATTTT.

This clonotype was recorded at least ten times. The CDR3 reads CASSQLNERAAYEQYF. The CDR3 nucleotides read TGCGCCAGCAGCCAGCTTAATGAGAGAGCGGCCTACGAGCAGTACTTC. The V call is TRBV4-1, the J call TRBJ2-7; possible D gene TRBD2, 5 bases. The CDR3 sequence is 16 residues long. Germline V lookup: CDR1 MGHRA, CDR2 YSYEKL. Trimming cost V 3 bases and J 2 bases, with 17 bases left between them.

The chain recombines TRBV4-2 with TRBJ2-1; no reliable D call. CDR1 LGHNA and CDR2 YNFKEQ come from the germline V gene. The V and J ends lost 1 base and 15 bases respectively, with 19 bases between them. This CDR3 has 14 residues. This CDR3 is CASSQVLKTDKWFF. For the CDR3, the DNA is TGTGCCAGCAGCCAAGTATTAAAAACCGACAAATGGTTCTTC.

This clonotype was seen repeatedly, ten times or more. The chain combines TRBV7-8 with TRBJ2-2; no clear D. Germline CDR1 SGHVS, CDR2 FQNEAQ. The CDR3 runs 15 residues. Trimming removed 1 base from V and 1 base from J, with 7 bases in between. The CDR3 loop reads CASSLVAGNTGELFF. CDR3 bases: TGTGCCAGCAGCTTAGTGGCAGGGAACACCGGGGAGCTGTTTTTT.

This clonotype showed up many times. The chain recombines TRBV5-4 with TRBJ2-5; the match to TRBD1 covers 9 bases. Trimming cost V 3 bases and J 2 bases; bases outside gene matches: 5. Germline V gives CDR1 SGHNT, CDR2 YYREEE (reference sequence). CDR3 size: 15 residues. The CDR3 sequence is CASSSRTGAQETQYF. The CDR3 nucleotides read TGTGCCAGCAGCTCCAGGACAGGGGCGCAAGAGACCCAGTACTTC.

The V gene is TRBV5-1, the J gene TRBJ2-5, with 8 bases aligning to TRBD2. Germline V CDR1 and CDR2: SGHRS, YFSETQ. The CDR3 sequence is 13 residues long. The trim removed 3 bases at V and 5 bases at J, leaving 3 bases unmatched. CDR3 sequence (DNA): TGCGCCAGCAGCTGGGGACTAGAGGAGACCCAGTACTTC. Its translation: CASSWGLEETQYF.

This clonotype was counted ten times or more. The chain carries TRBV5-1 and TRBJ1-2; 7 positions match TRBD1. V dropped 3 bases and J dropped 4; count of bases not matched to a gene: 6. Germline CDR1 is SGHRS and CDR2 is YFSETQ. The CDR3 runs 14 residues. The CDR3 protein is CASSWGTVLYGYTF. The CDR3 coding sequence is TGCGCCAGCAGCTGGGGGACAGTTCTCTATGGCTACACCTTC. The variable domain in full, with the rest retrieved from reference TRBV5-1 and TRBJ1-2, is KAGVTQTPRYLIKTRGQQVTLSCSPISGHRSVSWYQQTPGQGLQFLFEYFSETQRNKGNFPGRFSGRQFSNSRSEMNVSTLELGDSALYLCASSWGTVLYGYTFGSGTRLTVV.

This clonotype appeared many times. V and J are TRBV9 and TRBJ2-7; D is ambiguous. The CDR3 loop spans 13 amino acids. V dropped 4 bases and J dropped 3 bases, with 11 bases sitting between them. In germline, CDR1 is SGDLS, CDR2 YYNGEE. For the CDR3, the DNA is TGTGCCAGCAGCCCTGGGGTGAGCTACGAGCAGTACTTC. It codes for CASSPGVSYEQYF.

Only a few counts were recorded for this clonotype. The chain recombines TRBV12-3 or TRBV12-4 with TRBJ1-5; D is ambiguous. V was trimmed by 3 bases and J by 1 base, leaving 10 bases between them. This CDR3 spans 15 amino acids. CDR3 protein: CASSFERMSNQPQHF. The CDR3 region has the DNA TGTGCCAGCAGTTTTGAGAGAATGAGCAATCAGCCCCAGCATTTT.

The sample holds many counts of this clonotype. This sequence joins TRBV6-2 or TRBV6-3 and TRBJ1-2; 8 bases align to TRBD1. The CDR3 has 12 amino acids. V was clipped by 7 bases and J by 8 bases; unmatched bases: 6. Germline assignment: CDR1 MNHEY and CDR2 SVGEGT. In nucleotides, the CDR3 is TGTGCCAGCAAGGCGACAGGGGAAGGCTACACCTTC. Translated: CASKATGEGYTF.

CDR3 sequence (DNA): TGCAGTGCTACCCGAGGACCCGGGACAGGGTCCAATCAGCCCCAGCATTTT. Protein: CSATRGPGTGSNQPQHF. The genes are TRBV20-1 and TRBJ1-5; 9 bases are a match to TRBD1. The germline V gene has CDR1 DFQATT and CDR2 SNEGSKA (reference sequence). With 4 bases clipped from V and 3 bases from J, the junction kept 13 bases outside the gene matches. This CDR3 has 17 amino acids.

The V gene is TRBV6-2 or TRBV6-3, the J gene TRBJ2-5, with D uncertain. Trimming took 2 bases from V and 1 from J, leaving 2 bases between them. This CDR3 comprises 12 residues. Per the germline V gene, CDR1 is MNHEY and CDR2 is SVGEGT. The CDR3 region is CASSYPQETQYF. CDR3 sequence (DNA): TGTGCCAGCAGTTACCCCCAAGAGACCCAGTACTTC.

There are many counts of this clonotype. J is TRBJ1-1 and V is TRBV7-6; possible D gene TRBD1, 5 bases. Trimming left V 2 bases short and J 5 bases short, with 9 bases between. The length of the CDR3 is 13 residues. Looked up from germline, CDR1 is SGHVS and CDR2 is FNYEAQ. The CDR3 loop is CASSLTQGTEAFF. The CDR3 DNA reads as TGTGCCAGCAGCTTAACTCAGGGAACTGAAGCTTTCTTT.

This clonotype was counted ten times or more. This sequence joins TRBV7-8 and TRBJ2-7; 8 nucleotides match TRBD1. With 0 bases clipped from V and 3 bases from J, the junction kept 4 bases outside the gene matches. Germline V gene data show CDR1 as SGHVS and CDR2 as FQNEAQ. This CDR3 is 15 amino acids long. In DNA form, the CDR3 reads TGTGCCAGCAGCTTAGCGCTGGGACAGGTCTACGAGCAGTACTTC. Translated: CASSLALGQVYEQYF.